These T cell receptor beta chains were read from a single sample in a study of shared clonotypes between healthy human individuals. Here immunoSEQ multiplex PCR was the method, and the copy in TCRdb shows in-frame clones only, minus some. This sample has under 850,000 clones, with around 92% found just once. Sample: naive CD8+ T cells sorted from blood. These receptors came from a man aged 25 to 40 in good health. Each CDR3 is given with its conserved first and last residue. Fields, in order: V gene, clone size, CDR3 length, J gene, D gene, CDR3 DNA, CDR3 protein. A D gene is named only where the DNA matches it firmly. Clone size is shown for a subset of rows, as once, few, many or a class of expanded clone.

v_gene: TRBV7-9; abundance: NA; len: 12; j_gene: TRBJ1-1; d_gene: NA; CDR3nt: TGTGCCAGCAGCTTAGGAAACCCTGAAGCTTTCTTT; CDR3aa: CASSLGNPEAFF
v_gene: TRBV7-9; abundance: NA; len: 15; j_gene: TRBJ2-3; d_gene: NA; CDR3nt: TGTGCCAGCAGCTTTCCCACAGGATGGGCAGATACGCAGTATTTT; CDR3aa: CASSFPTGWADTQYF
v_gene: TRBV10-1; abundance: once; len: 12; j_gene: TRBJ2-1; d_gene: NA; CDR3nt: TGCGCCAGCAGTCCCTTTAGCGGTGAGCAGTTCTTC; CDR3aa: CASSPFSGEQFF
v_gene: TRBV11-1; abundance: NA; len: 19; j_gene: TRBJ1-1; d_gene: NA; CDR3nt: TGTGCCAGCAGCTCCCGGGCTATATCGGCGAAAAGAACGTACACTGAAGCTTTCTTT; CDR3aa: CASSSRAISAKRTYTEAFF
v_gene: TRBV28; abundance: NA; len: 16; j_gene: TRBJ2-7; d_gene: NA; CDR3nt: TGTGCCAGCAGTTTAAGAAGCGGGCTGGGCTCCTACGAGCAGTACTTC; CDR3aa: CASSLRSGLGSYEQYF
v_gene: TRBV28; abundance: once; len: 13; j_gene: TRBJ2-5; d_gene: NA; CDR3nt: TGTGCCAGCAGTTTTGGGTGGAAAGAGACCCAGTACTTC; CDR3aa: CASSFGWKETQYF
v_gene: TRBV21-1; abundance: NA; len: 17; j_gene: TRBJ2-7; d_gene: NA; CDR3nt: TGTGCCAGCAGGCTGGGACAGGAAACTAGCGGAGACTACGAGCAGTACTTC; CDR3aa: CASRLGQETSGDYEQYF
v_gene: TRBV19; abundance: NA; len: 15; j_gene: TRBJ1-1; d_gene: NA; CDR3nt: TGTGCCAGTAGTTTGGCTCATGGGGGGCATGCTGAAGCTTTCTTT; CDR3aa: CASSLAHGGHAEAFF
v_gene: TRBV4-3; abundance: NA; len: 17; j_gene: TRBJ2-1; d_gene: NA; CDR3nt: TGCGCCAGCAGCCAAGAGGGGGGACACAGGACGGACAATGAGCAGTTCTTC; CDR3aa: CASSQEGGHRTDNEQFF
v_gene: TRBV7-9; abundance: NA; len: 17; j_gene: TRBJ1-3; d_gene: NA; CDR3nt: TGTGCCAGCAGCCCAACCTTGGACAGAAATTCTGGAAACACCATATATTTT; CDR3aa: CASSPTLDRNSGNTIYF
v_gene: TRBV5-8; abundance: once; len: 14; j_gene: TRBJ2-3; d_gene: NA; CDR3nt: TGTGCCAGCAGCTTGTGGGGAAGCACAGATACGCAGTATTTT; CDR3aa: CASSLWGSTDTQYF
v_gene: TRBV7-9; abundance: once; len: 13; j_gene: TRBJ1-1; d_gene: NA; CDR3nt: TGTGCCAGCAGCTTAGGACCAAGAACTGAAGCTTTCTTT; CDR3aa: CASSLGPRTEAFF
v_gene: TRBV29-1; abundance: NA; len: 17; j_gene: TRBJ2-1; d_gene: TRBD2; CDR3nt: TGCAGCGTTGAGGCCAGGGGGGAAGCGGGAGGGCCCAATGAGCAGTTCTTC; CDR3aa: CSVEARGEAGGPNEQFF
v_gene: TRBV5-1; abundance: NA; len: 13; j_gene: TRBJ2-1; d_gene: NA; CDR3nt: TGCGCCAGCAGCTTACGCTCCTACAATGAGCAGTTCTTC; CDR3aa: CASSLRSYNEQFF
v_gene: TRBV28; abundance: NA; len: 14; j_gene: TRBJ1-2; d_gene: TRBD1; CDR3nt: TGTGCCAGCACCCACAGGGGGGCGGACTATGGCTACACCTTC; CDR3aa: CASTHRGADYGYTF
v_gene: TRBV7-2; abundance: NA; len: 14; j_gene: TRBJ1-3; d_gene: NA; CDR3nt: TGTGCCAGCAGCCCAGGAACCTCTGGAAACACCATATATTTT; CDR3aa: CASSPGTSGNTIYF
v_gene: TRBV27; abundance: NA; len: 15; j_gene: TRBJ2-1; d_gene: TRBD2; CDR3nt: TGTGCCAGCAGTTTGCAACTAGCGGGAGTAGATGAGCAGTTCTTC; CDR3aa: CASSLQLAGVDEQFF
v_gene: TRBV7-6; abundance: NA; len: 16; j_gene: TRBJ2-1; d_gene: TRBD2; CDR3nt: TGTGCCAGCAGTCGAACTATAGCGGGAGGGACCAATGAGCAGTTCTTC; CDR3aa: CASSRTIAGGTNEQFF
v_gene: TRBV5-1; abundance: NA; len: 17; j_gene: TRBJ2-1; d_gene: TRBD2; CDR3nt: TGCGCCAGCAGCTCGGGGAAACCGGGACTAGGCGACAATGAGCAGTTCTTC; CDR3aa: CASSSGKPGLGDNEQFF
v_gene: TRBV7-2; abundance: NA; len: 13; j_gene: TRBJ2-7; d_gene: NA; CDR3nt: TGTGCCAGCAGCTTAGGCGACTTCTACGAGCAGTACTTC; CDR3aa: CASSLGDFYEQYF
v_gene: TRBV18; abundance: NA; len: 12; j_gene: TRBJ1-1; d_gene: NA; CDR3nt: TGTGCCAGCTCTCCTCAGAACACTGAAGCTTTCTTT; CDR3aa: CASSPQNTEAFF
v_gene: TRBV27; abundance: NA; len: 11; j_gene: TRBJ2-2; d_gene: NA; CDR3nt: TGTGCCAGCAGCCCCGGGGGGGAGCTGTTTTTT; CDR3aa: CASSPGGELFF
v_gene: TRBV13; abundance: NA; len: 12; j_gene: TRBJ2-5; d_gene: NA; CDR3nt: TGTGCCAGCAGCCTAACCTCAGAGACCCAGTACTTC; CDR3aa: CASSLTSETQYF
v_gene: TRBV27; abundance: NA; len: 15; j_gene: TRBJ2-7; d_gene: TRBD1; CDR3nt: TGTGCCAGCAGCAAGACACGGGACAGAGTTGCGCAGCAGTACTTC; CDR3aa: CASSKTRDRVAQQYF
v_gene: TRBV28; abundance: NA; len: 14; j_gene: TRBJ2-7; d_gene: TRBD2; CDR3nt: TGTGCCAGCAGCCCCGGGACTAGCCTGTACGAGCAGTACTTC; CDR3aa: CASSPGTSLYEQYF
v_gene: TRBV4-1; abundance: NA; len: 12; j_gene: TRBJ2-1; d_gene: NA; CDR3nt: TGCGCCAGCAGCCAGACTAACAATGAGCAGTTCTTC; CDR3aa: CASSQTNNEQFF
v_gene: TRBV20-1; abundance: NA; len: 10; j_gene: TRBJ1-2; d_gene: TRBD1; CDR3nt: TGCAGTGCTGACAGGGGAGGCTACACCTTC; CDR3aa: CSADRGGYTF
v_gene: TRBV5-4; abundance: few; len: 14; j_gene: TRBJ2-7; d_gene: NA; CDR3nt: TGTGCCAGCAGCACGACAGTGAGCTCCTACGAGCAGTACTTC; CDR3aa: CASSTTVSSYEQYF
v_gene: TRBV14; abundance: NA; len: 13; j_gene: TRBJ2-7; d_gene: TRBD2; CDR3nt: TGTGCCAGCAGCCCGGGAGGCTTCTACGAGCAGTACTTC; CDR3aa: CASSPGGFYEQYF
v_gene: TRBV10-2; abundance: NA; len: 10; j_gene: TRBJ2-1; d_gene: NA; CDR3nt: TGCGCCAGCGGAAACAATGAGCAGTTCTTC; CDR3aa: CASGNNEQFF
v_gene: TRBV6-5; abundance: NA; len: 16; j_gene: TRBJ2-5; d_gene: NA; CDR3nt: TGTGCCAGCAGTTACTCCCGAGTAAGGTTCGCGGAGACCCAGTACTTC; CDR3aa: CASSYSRVRFAETQYF
v_gene: TRBV7-6; abundance: NA; len: 17; j_gene: TRBJ2-2; d_gene: NA; CDR3nt: TGTGCCAGCAGGCCCGGGACGGTGATCTCGAACACCGGGGAGCTGTTTTTT; CDR3aa: CASRPGTVISNTGELFF
v_gene: TRBV5-1; abundance: NA; len: 12; j_gene: TRBJ2-7; d_gene: NA; CDR3nt: TGCGCCAGCAGCTTTGGCAGCTACGAGCAGTACTTC; CDR3aa: CASSFGSYEQYF
v_gene: TRBV19; abundance: NA; len: 16; j_gene: TRBJ2-7; d_gene: NA; CDR3nt: TGTGCCAGTAGTATCCGATACCGGGAGCGTCCCTACGAGCAGTACTTC; CDR3aa: CASSIRYRERPYEQYF
v_gene: TRBV6-1; abundance: NA; len: 15; j_gene: TRBJ1-5; d_gene: NA; CDR3nt: TGTGCCAGCCGGTCAGACCCTTATAGCAATCAGCCCCAGCATTTT; CDR3aa: CASRSDPYSNQPQHF
v_gene: TRBV7-6; abundance: NA; len: 17; j_gene: TRBJ2-2; d_gene: TRBD2; CDR3nt: TGTGCCAGCAGCCCCGGACTAGCGGAACCACCAACCGGGGAGCTGTTTTTT; CDR3aa: CASSPGLAEPPTGELFF
v_gene: TRBV25-1; abundance: few; len: 14; j_gene: TRBJ2-5; d_gene: NA; CDR3nt: TGTGCCAGCAGTCGGGCAAGGGGCCAAGAGACCCAGTACTTC; CDR3aa: CASSRARGQETQYF
v_gene: TRBV27; abundance: NA; len: 14; j_gene: TRBJ1-1; d_gene: NA; CDR3nt: TGTGCCAGCAGTTTATCAGGGAATTACGGTGAAGCTTTCTTT; CDR3aa: CASSLSGNYGEAFF
v_gene: TRBV6-1; abundance: once; len: 14; j_gene: TRBJ2-7; d_gene: NA; CDR3nt: TGTGCCAGCAGTGACGATCCGGGGTGGCACGAGCAGTACTTC; CDR3aa: CASSDDPGWHEQYF
v_gene: TRBV6-4; abundance: once; len: 14; j_gene: TRBJ2-1; d_gene: TRBD2; CDR3nt: TGTGCCAGCAGTGTAGCGGGAGGCCGGAATGAGCAGTTCTTC; CDR3aa: CASSVAGGRNEQFF